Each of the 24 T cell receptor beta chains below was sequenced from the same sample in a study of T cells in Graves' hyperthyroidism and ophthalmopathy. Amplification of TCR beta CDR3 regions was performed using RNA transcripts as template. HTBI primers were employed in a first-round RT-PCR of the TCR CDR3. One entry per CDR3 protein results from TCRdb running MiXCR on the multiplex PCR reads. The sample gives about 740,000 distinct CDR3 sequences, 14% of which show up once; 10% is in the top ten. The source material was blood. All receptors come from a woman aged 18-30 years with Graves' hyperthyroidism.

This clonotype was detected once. CDR3 loop: CASSYQKSTEQFF. The CDR3 DNA sequence: TGTGCCAGCAGTTACCAAAAATCCACTGAGCAGTTCTTC. The chain couples TRBV6-2 or TRBV6-3 to TRBJ2-1; D ambiguous. Germline CDR1 and CDR2: MNHEY and SVGEGT. The CDR3 is 13 amino acids. V was pared by 2 bases and J by 9 bases, with 11 bases between.

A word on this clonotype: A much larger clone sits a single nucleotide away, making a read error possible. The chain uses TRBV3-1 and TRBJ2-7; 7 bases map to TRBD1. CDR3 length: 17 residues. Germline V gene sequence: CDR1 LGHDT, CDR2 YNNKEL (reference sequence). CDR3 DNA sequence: TGTGCCAGCAGCCAGGGGGAGACAGGGCTAAGCTCCCACGAGCAGTACTTC. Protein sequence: CASSQGETGLSSHEQYF.

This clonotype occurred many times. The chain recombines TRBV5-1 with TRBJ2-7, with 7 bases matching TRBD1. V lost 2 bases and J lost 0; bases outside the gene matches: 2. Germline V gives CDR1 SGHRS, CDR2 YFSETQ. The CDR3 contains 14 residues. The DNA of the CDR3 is TGCGCCAGCAGCTTCCGACAGGGCTCCTACGAGCAGTACTTC. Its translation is CASSFRQGSYEQYF.

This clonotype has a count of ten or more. The CDR3 is CATRPAAGNTIYF. CDR3 in DNA: TGTGCCACCAGGCCTGCGGCTGGAAACACCATATATTTT. The V call is TRBV24-1, the J call TRBJ1-3; D unclear. Trimming shortened V by 7 bases and J by 2 bases, and 8 bases separated the two germline ends. There are 13 residues in the CDR3. Per germline, CDR1 KGHDR and CDR2 SFDVKD.

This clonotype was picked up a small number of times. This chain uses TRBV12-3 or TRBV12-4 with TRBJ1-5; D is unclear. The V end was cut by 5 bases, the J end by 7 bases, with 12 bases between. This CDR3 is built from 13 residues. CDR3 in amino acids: CASSPVSAQPQHF. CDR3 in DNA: TGTGCCAGCAGTCCGGTCTCAGCACAGCCCCAGCATTTT.

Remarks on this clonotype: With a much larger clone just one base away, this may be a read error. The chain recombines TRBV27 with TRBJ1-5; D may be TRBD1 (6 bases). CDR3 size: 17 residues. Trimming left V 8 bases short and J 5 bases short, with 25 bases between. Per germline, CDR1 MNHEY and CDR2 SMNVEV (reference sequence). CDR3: CASRYTASGTRDQPQHF. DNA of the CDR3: TGTGCCAGCCGGTATACCGCGTCCGGGACACGAGATCAGCCCCAGCATTTT.

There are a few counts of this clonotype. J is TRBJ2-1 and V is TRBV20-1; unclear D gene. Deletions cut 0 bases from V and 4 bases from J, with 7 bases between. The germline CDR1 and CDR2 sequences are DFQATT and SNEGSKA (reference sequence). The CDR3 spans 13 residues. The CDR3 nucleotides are TGCAGTGCTAGAGACGATCCGTACAATGAGCAGTTCTTC. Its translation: CSARDDPYNEQFF.

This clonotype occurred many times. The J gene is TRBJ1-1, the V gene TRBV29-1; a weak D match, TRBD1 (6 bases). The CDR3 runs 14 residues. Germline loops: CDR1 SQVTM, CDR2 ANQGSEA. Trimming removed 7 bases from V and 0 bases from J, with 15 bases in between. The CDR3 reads CSATGRLMNTEAFF. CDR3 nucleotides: TGCAGCGCGACAGGCCGCTTAATGAACACTGAAGCTTTCTTT.

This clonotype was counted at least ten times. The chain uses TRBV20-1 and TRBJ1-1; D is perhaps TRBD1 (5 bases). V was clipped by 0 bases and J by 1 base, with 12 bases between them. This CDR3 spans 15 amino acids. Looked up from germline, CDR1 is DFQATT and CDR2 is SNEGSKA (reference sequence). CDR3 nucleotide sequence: TGCAGTGCTAGAGATGGGGGGAGCGGGAACACTGAAGCTTTCTTT. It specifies CSARDGGSGNTEAFF.

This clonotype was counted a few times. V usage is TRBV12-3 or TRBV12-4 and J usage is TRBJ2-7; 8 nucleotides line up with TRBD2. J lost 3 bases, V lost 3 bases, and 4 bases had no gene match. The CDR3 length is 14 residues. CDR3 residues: CASSFSGGGYEQYF. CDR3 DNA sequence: TGTGCCAGCAGTTTTTCGGGGGGGGGCTACGAGCAGTACTTC.

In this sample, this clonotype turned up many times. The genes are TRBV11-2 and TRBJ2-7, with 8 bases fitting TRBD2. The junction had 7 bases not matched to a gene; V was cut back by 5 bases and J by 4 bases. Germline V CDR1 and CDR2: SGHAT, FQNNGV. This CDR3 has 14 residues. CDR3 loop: CASSLLAGGYEQYF. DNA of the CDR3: TGTGCCAGCAGCCTCCTCGCGGGAGGTTACGAGCAGTACTTC.

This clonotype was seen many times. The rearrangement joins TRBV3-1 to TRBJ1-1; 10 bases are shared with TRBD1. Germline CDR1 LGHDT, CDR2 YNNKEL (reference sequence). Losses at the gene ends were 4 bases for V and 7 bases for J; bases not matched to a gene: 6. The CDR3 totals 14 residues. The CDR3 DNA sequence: TGTGCCAGCAGCCCGGGACAGGGGCGAGGTGAAGCTTTCTTT. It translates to CASSPGQGRGEAFF.

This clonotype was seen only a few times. CDR3 sequence (DNA): TGTGCCACCATTCTCGGGGCGGGGCCTACGATCTACGAGCAGTACTTC. It is translated as CATILGAGPTIYEQYF. The V and J genes are TRBV6-2 or TRBV6-3 and TRBJ2-7; tentative D call: TRBD2 (6 bases). The CDR3 consists of 16 residues. Germline loops: CDR1 MNHEY, CDR2 SVGEGT. The V gene lost 10 bases and the J gene lost 3 bases, with 25 bases spanning the gap.

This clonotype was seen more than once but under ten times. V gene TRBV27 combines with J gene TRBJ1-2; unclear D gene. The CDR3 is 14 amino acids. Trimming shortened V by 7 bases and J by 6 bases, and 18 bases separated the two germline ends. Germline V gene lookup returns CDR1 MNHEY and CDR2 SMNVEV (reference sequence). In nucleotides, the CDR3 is TGTGCCAGCACCAAAAACGGCGGTCTACATGGCTACACCTTC. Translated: CASTKNGGLHGYTF.

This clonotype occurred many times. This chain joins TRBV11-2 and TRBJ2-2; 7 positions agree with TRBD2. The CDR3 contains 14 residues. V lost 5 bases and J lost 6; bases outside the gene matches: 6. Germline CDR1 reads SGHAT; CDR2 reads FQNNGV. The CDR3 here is CASSPNAGAGELFF. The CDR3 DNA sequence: TGTGCCAGCAGCCCTAATGCGGGAGCCGGGGAGCTGTTTTTT. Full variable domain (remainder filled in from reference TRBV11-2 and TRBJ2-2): EAGVAQSPRYKIIEKRQSVAFWCNPISGHATLYWYQQILGQGPKLLIQFQNNGVVDDSQLPKDRFSAERLKGVDSTLKIQPAKLEDSAVYLCASSPNAGAGELFFGEGSRLTVL.

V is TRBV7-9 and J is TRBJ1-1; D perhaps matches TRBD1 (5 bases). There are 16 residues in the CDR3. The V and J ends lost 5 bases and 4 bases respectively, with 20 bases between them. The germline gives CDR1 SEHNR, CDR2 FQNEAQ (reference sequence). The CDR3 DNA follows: TGTGCCAGCAGCCGAGGGTCCCTACAGGTTGGCACTGAAGCTTTCTTT. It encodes CASSRGSLQVGTEAFF.

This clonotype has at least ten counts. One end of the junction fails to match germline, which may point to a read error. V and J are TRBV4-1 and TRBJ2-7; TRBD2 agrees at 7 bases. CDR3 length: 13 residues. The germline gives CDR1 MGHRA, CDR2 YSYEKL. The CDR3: CASNQTSAYEQYF. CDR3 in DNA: TGCGCCAGCAACCAAACTAGCGCCTACGAGCAGTACTTC.

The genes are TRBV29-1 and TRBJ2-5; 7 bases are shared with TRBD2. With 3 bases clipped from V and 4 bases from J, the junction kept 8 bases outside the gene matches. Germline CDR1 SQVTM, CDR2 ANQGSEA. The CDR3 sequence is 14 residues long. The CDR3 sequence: CSVDMREIGETQYF. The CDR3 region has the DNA TGCAGCGTTGATATGCGGGAGATAGGAGAGACCCAGTACTTC.

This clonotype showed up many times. This chain's CDR3 is CAWSVHRAGEQYF. The CDR3 nucleotides read TGTGCCTGGAGTGTACACAGGGCAGGCGAGCAGTACTTC. The V call is TRBV30, the J call TRBJ2-7, with a tentative D call TRBD1 (6 bases). V lost 0 bases and J lost 6, with 12 bases in between. The CDR3 covers 13 residues. Germline V gives CDR1 GTSNPN, CDR2 SVGIG (reference sequence).

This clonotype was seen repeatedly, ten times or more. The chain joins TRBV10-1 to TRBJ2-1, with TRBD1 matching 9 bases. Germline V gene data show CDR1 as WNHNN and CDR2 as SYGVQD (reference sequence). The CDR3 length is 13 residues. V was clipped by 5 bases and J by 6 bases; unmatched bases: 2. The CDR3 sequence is CASSPGQGNEQFF. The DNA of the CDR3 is TGCGCCAGCAGTCCGGGACAGGGCAATGAGCAGTTCTTC.

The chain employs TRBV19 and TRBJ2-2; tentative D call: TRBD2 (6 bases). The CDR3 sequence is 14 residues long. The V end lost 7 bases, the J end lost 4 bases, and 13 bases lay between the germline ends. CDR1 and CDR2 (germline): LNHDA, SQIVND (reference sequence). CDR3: CASTPGLITGELFF. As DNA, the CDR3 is TGTGCCAGTACACCGGGACTCATCACCGGGGAGCTGTTTTTT.

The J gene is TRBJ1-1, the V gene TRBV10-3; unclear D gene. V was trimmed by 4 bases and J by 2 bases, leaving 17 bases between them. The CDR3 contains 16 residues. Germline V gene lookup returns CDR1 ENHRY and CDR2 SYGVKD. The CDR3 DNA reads TGTGCCATCAGTGGGTCGAGGTACAGAACCAACACTGAAGCTTTCTTT. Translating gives CAISGSRYRTNTEAFF.

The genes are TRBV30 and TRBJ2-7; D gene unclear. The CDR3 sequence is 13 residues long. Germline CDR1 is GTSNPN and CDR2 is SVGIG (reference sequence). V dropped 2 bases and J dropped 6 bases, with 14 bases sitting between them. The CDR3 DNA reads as TGTGCCTGGAGTAAAAGCTCAGGAAGCGAGCAGTACTTC. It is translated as CAWSKSSGSEQYF.

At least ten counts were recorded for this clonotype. This CDR3 is CASSPPPGLAGNEQFF. As DNA, the CDR3 is TGTGCCAGCTCACCACCGCCGGGACTAGCGGGAAATGAGCAGTTCTTC. J is TRBJ2-1 and V is TRBV18; 13 nucleotides agree with TRBD2. J lost 7 bases, V lost 0 bases, and 3 bases had no gene match. The germline CDR1 and CDR2 sequences are KGHSH and LQKENI. CDR3 length equals 16 residues.